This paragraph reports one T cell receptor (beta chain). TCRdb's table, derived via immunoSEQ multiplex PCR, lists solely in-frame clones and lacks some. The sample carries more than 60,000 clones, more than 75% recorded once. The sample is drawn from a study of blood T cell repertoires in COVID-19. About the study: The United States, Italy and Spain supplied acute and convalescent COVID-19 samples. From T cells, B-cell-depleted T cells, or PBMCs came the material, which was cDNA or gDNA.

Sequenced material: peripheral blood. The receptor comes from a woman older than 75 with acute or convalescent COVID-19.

CDR3 amino acids: CASSQLAGAFF. The CDR3 region has the DNA TGTGCCAGCAGTCAACTAGCGGGAGCGTTCTTC. This chain uses TRBV12-3 or TRBV12-4 with TRBJ2-1, with 11 bases fitting TRBD2. With 5 bases clipped from V and 15 bases from J, the junction kept 3 bases outside the gene matches. The CDR3 totals 11 residues.